This T cell receptor beta chain was recovered during a study of Ad26.COV2.S vaccination and SARS-CoV-2 variants. General study findings and limits: Placebo recipients and vaccine recipients were similar in non-spike TCR breadth.

A remark on this clone: Its matching antigen is unknown.

TCRdb's table, derived via immunoSEQ multiplex PCR, lists solely in-frame clones and lacks some. The sample gives hundreds of thousands of clones, around 92% of which show up once; 1.5% is in the top ten. Treatment denoted: around 19 received Ad26.COV2.S at low or high dose, single or two shots; 5 received placebo; per-sample allocation not given. Each sample was drawn 63 days after the first injection (of vaccine or placebo). The sequences come from peripheral blood, collected in a trial of Ad26.COV2.S vaccine versus placebo. The TCR originated in a person between 18 and 65 years old who received the Ad26.COV2.S COVID-19 vaccine or a placebo.

CDR3 sequence (DNA): TGTGCCTGGAGTGTACGTCATCGGGACCCACAACGGGTATCCTCACCCCTCCACTTT. Translating gives CAWSVRHRDPQRVSSPLHF. The V gene is TRBV30, the J gene TRBJ1-6, with D perhaps matching TRBD1 (5 bases). The germline gives CDR1 GTSNPN, CDR2 SVGIG (reference sequence). The CDR3 has 19 amino acids. V was shortened by 0 bases and J by 10 bases, with 28 bases between the two germline ends. Based on the CDR3 plus reference TRBV30 and TRBJ1-6, the full variable domain is SQTIHQWPATLVQPVGSPLSLECTVEGTSNPNLYWYRQAAGRGLQLLFYSVGIGQISSEVPQNLSASRPQDRQFILSSKKLLLSDSGFYLCAWSVRHRDPQRVSSPLHFGNGTRLTVT.